These 8 T cell receptor beta chains were sequenced from one sample in a study of glioma-infiltrating T cells after dendritic cell vaccination. Profiled with immunoSEQ multiplex PCR; TCRdb holds only in-frame clones, not every one. The sample consists of 25,000 to 35,000 clones, 85% to 95% of them appearing once. The sample here was blood, taken before dendritic cell vaccination. The receptors were sampled from a human donor with glioblastoma.

The V and J genes are TRBV30 and TRBJ1-6; TRBD1 matches 8 bases. V was clipped by 0 bases and J by 0 bases; unmatched bases: 16. Per the germline V gene, CDR1 is GTSNPN and CDR2 is SVGIG (reference sequence). The CDR3 consists of 21 residues. CDR3 coding DNA: TGTGCCTGGAGTGTACGGAACAGGGGGTTTTGGGATAGCTCCTATAATTCACCCCTCCACTTT. Translation gives CAWSVRNRGFWDSSYNSPLHF. The full variable domain, in which reference TRBV30 and TRBJ1-6 provide the parts outside the CDR3, is SQTIHQWPATLVQPVGSPLSLECTVEGTSNPNLYWYRQAAGRGLQLLFYSVGIGQISSEVPQNLSASRPQDRQFILSSKKLLLSDSGFYLCAWSVRNRGFWDSSYNSPLHFGNGTRLTVT.

The CDR3 nucleotides are TGTGCCACTAAGGGACTAGCGGAGGCAGATACGCAGTATTTT. This translates into CATKGLAEADTQYF. The chain uses TRBV19 and TRBJ2-3, with TRBD2 matching 11 bases. The CDR3 length is 14 residues. Germline V CDR1 and CDR2: LNHDA, SQIVND (reference sequence). Trimming at V came to 10 bases and at J to 4 bases, leaving 7 bases not matched to a gene. Filled out from reference TRBV19 and TRBJ2-3, the complete variable domain reads DGGITQSPKYLFRKEGQNVTLSCEQNLNHDAMYWYRQDPGQGLRLIYYSQIVNDFQKGDIAEGYSVSREKKESFPLTVTSAQKNPTAFYLCATKGLAEADTQYFGPGTRLTVL.

The chain links TRBV5-4 to TRBJ1-2; D is ambiguous. Germline V gene lookup returns CDR1 SGHNT and CDR2 YYREEE (reference sequence). The CDR3 loop spans 18 amino acids. V lost 5 bases, J lost 7 bases, and 30 bases lay in between. CDR3 region: CASRPGSVMASGLGGYTF. Written as DNA, the CDR3 is TGTGCCAGCAGACCTGGTTCCGTTATGGCCTCAGGCTTGGGTGGCTACACCTTC.

The chain uses TRBV5-5 and TRBJ2-6; TRBD1 agrees at 7 bases. The junction had 13 bases not matched to a gene; V was cut back by 4 bases and J by 0 bases. Looked up from germline, CDR1 is SGHKS and CDR2 is YYEKEE (reference sequence). CDR3 length equals 19 residues. The CDR3 region is CASSHVSGTANSGANVLTF. The CDR3 DNA follows: TGTGCCAGCAGCCACGTTTCCGGGACAGCCAACTCTGGGGCCAACGTCCTGACTTTC.

The CDR3 here is CASSQDSRGEQYF. The CDR3, as DNA: TGTGCCAGCAGCCAGGACAGCCGGGGCGAGCAGTACTTC. This chain joins TRBV7-8 and TRBJ2-5, with D perhaps matching TRBD1 (6 bases). The J call may be incorrect, as the DNA end agrees better with TRBJ2-7. The CDR3 is 13 amino acids. Germline CDR1 and CDR2: SGHVS and FQNEAQ.

This clone was seen a few times. The chain links TRBV29-1 to TRBJ2-3; a possible D gene is TRBD2 (5 bases). Germline assignment: CDR1 SQVTM and CDR2 ANQGSEA. Trimming left V 6 bases short and J 3 bases short, with 19 bases between. The CDR3 extends over 15 amino acids. The CDR3 spells CSVESRTRGTDTQYF. DNA of the CDR3: TGCAGCGTCGAGTCTAGGACTCGTGGGACAGATACGCAGTATTTT.

About this clone: A read error may produce the germline difference seen at one junction end. The rearrangement uses TRBV7-8 and TRBJ1-3; possible D gene TRBD1, 6 bases. There are 17 residues in the CDR3. CDR1 is SGHVS and CDR2 is FQNEAQ in the germline V gene. The CDR3 DNA sequence: TGTGCCAGCAGCCCTGACAGGACCGAAATCTCTGGAAACGCCATATATTTT. Protein product: CASSPDRTEISGNAIYF.

This clone was observed once. J is TRBJ1-1 and V is TRBV7-8; TRBD1 is a possible D gene (6 bases). Germline loops: CDR1 SGHVS, CDR2 FQNEAQ. The CDR3 contains 14 residues. With 5 bases removed from V and 0 bases from J, the gap between germline ends came to 10 bases. CDR3 bases: TGTGCCAGCAGCCTACAGGGTATGAACACTGAAGCTTTCTTT. Translating it yields CASSLQGMNTEAFF.